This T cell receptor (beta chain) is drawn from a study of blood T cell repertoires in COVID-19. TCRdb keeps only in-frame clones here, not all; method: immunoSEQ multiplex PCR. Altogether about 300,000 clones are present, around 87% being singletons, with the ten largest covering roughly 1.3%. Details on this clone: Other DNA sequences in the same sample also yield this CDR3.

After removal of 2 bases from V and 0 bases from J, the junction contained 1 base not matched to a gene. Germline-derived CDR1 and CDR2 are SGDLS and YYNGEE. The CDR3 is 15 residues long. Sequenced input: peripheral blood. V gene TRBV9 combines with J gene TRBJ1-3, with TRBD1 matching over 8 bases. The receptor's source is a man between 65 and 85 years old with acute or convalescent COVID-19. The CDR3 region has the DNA TGTGCCAGCAGCGTTACAGGGGGCTCTGGAAACACCATATATTTT. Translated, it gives CASSVTGGSGNTIYF. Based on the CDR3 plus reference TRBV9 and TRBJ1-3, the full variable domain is DSGVTQTPKHLITATGQRVTLRCSPRSGDLSVYWYQQSLDQGLQFLIQYYNGEERAKGNILERFSAQQFPDLHSELNLSSLELGDSALYFCASSVTGGSGNTIYFGEGSWLTVV.